Below are 12 T cell receptor beta chains sequenced from a single sample in a study of cytomegalovirus exposure and HLA in healthy donors. PCR primers comprised 60 Vbeta and 13 Jbeta primers. TCRdb's copy holds only in-frame clones and misses some; the assay was immunoSEQ multiplex PCR. The data show 150,000 to 200,000 clones, roughly 79% seen once. Sequenced input: PBMCs. These receptors originate from a woman under 40 in good health and CMV-seropositive.

The CDR3 loop is CASSLWGTGGEAFF. Written as DNA, the CDR3 is TGTGCCAGCAGTTTATGGGGGACGGGGGGAGAAGCTTTCTTT. The chain uses TRBV27 and TRBJ1-1, with a tentative D call TRBD1 (5 bases). The germline V and J ends were trimmed by 1 base and 8 bases, with 14 bases remaining between them. This CDR3 has 14 amino acids. Germline values: CDR1 MNHEY, CDR2 SMNVEV (reference sequence).

The chain carries TRBV27 and TRBJ2-1; 7 bases fit TRBD1. V was pared by 4 bases and J by 6 bases, with 6 bases of the junction left unmatched. The CDR3 runs 14 residues. The germline V gene encodes CDR1 MNHEY and CDR2 SMNVEV (reference sequence). The CDR3 sequence: CASSSGDSINEQFF. CDR3 in DNA: TGTGCCAGCAGTTCCGGGGACAGTATCAATGAGCAGTTCTTC.

The rearrangement uses TRBV6-5 and TRBJ1-1, with D tentatively TRBD1 (5 bases). V lost 2 bases and J 3 bases, leaving 10 bases between the germline ends. CDR1 MNHEY and CDR2 SVGAGI come from the germline V gene. The CDR3 runs to 14 residues. CDR3 loop: CASSYQGQDTEAFF. In nucleotides, the CDR3 is TGTGCCAGCAGTTACCAAGGACAAGACACTGAAGCTTTCTTT.

This chain connects TRBV27 to TRBJ2-7; D gene uncertain. Trimming shortened V by 3 bases and J by 3 bases, and 15 bases separated the two germline ends. The germline gives CDR1 MNHEY, CDR2 SMNVEV (reference sequence). This CDR3 is built from 15 residues. CDR3 loop: CASSFSVYSSYEQYF. The DNA for the CDR3 is TGTGCCAGCAGTTTTTCAGTATACAGCAGCTACGAGCAGTACTTC.

There are many counts of this clone. V and J are TRBV4-3 and TRBJ1-6; D unresolved. Germline V gives CDR1 LGHNA, CDR2 YSLEER. This CDR3 has 14 amino acids. V dropped 2 bases and J dropped 9 bases, with 11 bases sitting between them. CDR3 DNA sequence: TGCGCCAGCAGCCAACTCCTTCGGGGTTCACCCCTCCACTTT. Translation gives CASSQLLRGSPLHF.

The V call is TRBV2, the J call TRBJ2-1; D possibly corresponds to TRBD2 (7 bases). The CDR3 has 15 amino acids. From germline, CDR1 is SNHLY and CDR2 FYNNEI. Trimming removed 3 bases from V and 7 bases from J, with 16 bases in between. DNA for the CDR3: TGTGCCAGCAGTGATACGGGGGGCGGGTTGAATGAGCAGTTCTTC. Protein: CASSDTGGGLNEQFF.

This clone was observed once. The V and J genes are TRBV6-1 and TRBJ2-5, with TRBD1 matching over 10 bases. CDR3 length equals 15 residues. CDR1 MNHNS and CDR2 SASEGT come from the germline V gene. V was clipped by 11 bases and J by 1 base; unmatched bases: 10. CDR3 sequence (DNA): TGTGCCGGCGGGACAGGGGTCGATACCCAAGAGACCCAGTACTTC. Residues: CAGGTGVDTQETQYF.

This clone has only a few counts. CDR3 sequence: CASSLRGVAYGYTF. CDR3 coding DNA: TGTGCCAGCTCACTTCGCGGGGTCGCCTATGGCTACACCTTC. The chain uses TRBV18 and TRBJ1-2, with unresolved D. CDR1 and CDR2 from the germline V gene are KGHSH and LQKENI. V was trimmed by 4 bases and J by 4 bases, leaving 13 bases between them. The CDR3 consists of 14 residues.

The chain carries TRBV6-5 and TRBJ1-1; D perhaps matches TRBD1 (5 bases). Germline CDR1 and CDR2: MNHEY and SVGAGI. The V gene lost 3 bases and the J gene lost 7 bases, with 12 bases spanning the gap. The CDR3 loop spans 13 amino acids. This CDR3 is CASSYGGVGEAFF. As DNA, the CDR3 is TGTGCCAGCAGTTATGGGGGGGTAGGTGAAGCTTTCTTT.

As DNA, the CDR3 is TGTGCCAGCTCCTCCTCGGGCACAGGTTTAAACACTGAAGCTTTCTTT. This encodes CASSSSGTGLNTEAFF. The rearrangement joins TRBV28 to TRBJ1-1, with D maybe TRBD1 (5 bases). V was shortened by 8 bases and J by 2 bases, with 21 bases between the two germline ends. This CDR3 is built from 16 residues. The V gene's germline CDR1 is MDHEN and CDR2 SYDVKM.

This clone was picked up one time. The genes are TRBV30 and TRBJ2-2, with a tentative D call TRBD1 (6 bases). The CDR3 contains 12 residues. V lost 7 bases and J lost 4, with 10 bases in between. CDR1 GTSNPN and CDR2 SVGIG come from the germline V gene (reference sequence). CDR3 in amino acids: CASPGATGELFF. The CDR3 bases are TGTGCCTCCCCAGGGGCCACCGGGGAGCTGTTTTTT.

This rearrangement joins TRBV5-4 to TRBJ2-6; 7 bases line up with TRBD2. CDR1 is SGHNT and CDR2 is YYREEE in the germline V gene (reference sequence). The CDR3 extends over 16 amino acids. V trimming: 5 bases; J trimming: 0 bases; junction bases outside the gene matches: 5. The CDR3 protein is CASSPGTISGANVLTF. CDR3 in DNA: TGTGCCAGCAGTCCCGGGACTATCTCTGGGGCCAACGTCCTGACTTTC.